This TCR beta chain was retrieved from a study of blood T cell repertoires in COVID-19. Study-wide background: T cells, B-cell-depleted T cells, or PBMCs provided the cDNA or gDNA that served as material.

In the authors' methods: Researchers report that nucleated cell counts were estimated from reference gene primer amplification. Data came from immunoSEQ multiplex PCR; TCRdb stores just in-frame clones and leaves some out. Clone size and V and J calls were adopted from that table, with D and trimming inferred from the DNA. The data show about 150,000 clones, over 80% seen once. V was clipped by 5 bases and J by 2 bases; unmatched bases: 8. Germline V gene data show CDR1 as SGHAT and CDR2 as FQNNGV. The CDR3 has 16 amino acids. Everyone who took part was about 18 to 90 years old, and they came from fewer than 25 US areas. Participants were placed into cohorts based on the clinical history they reported. This clone was seen a handful of times.

The chain links TRBV11-2 to TRBJ1-4; TRBD1 matches at 7 bases. The sequenced sample consisted of PBMCs or T cells enriched from blood (not recorded which). This TCR was sampled from a man aged 65 to 79 who had been exposed to COVID-19. CDR3 protein: CASSHRQGATNEKLFF. CDR3 DNA sequence: TGTGCCAGCAGCCACCGACAGGGCGCGACTAATGAAAAACTGTTTTTT.